The 5 T cell receptor beta chains below were found in one sample sequenced in a study of beta chain features in type 1 diabetes. TCRB transcripts that were expressed got sequenced, as all of the isolated RNA had been reverse transcribed. Some clones are missing from TCRdb's copy, which holds only in-frame ones; the method was immunoSEQ multiplex PCR. The data contain around 290,000 clones, 8% of them singletons. The sample comprised central memory CD4+ T cells from blood. The receptors were gathered from a woman between 18 and 29 years old in good health.

V gene TRBV27 combines with J gene TRBJ1-1; D not certain. The ends were cut back, 1 base at V and 0 bases at J, with 9 bases in the middle. The germline V gene has CDR1 MNHEY and CDR2 SMNVEV (reference sequence). CDR3 length: 15 amino acids. DNA for the CDR3: TGTGCCAGCAGTTTATACCAGCGTATGAACACTGAAGCTTTCTTT. Translated: CASSLYQRMNTEAFF.

This rearrangement joins TRBV7-6 to TRBJ2-5; the match to TRBD1 covers 8 bases. Germline assignment: CDR1 SGHVS and CDR2 FNYEAQ. This CDR3 region has 14 residues. The J segment lost 5 bases and the V segment lost 5 bases, leaving 7 bases of the junction unmatched. CDR3: CASSLPYRGETQYF. CDR3 DNA: TGTGCCAGCAGCCTCCCCTACAGGGGGGAGACCCAGTACTTC.

This rearrangement joins TRBV5-1 to TRBJ1-1; D uncertain. The CDR3 consists of 13 residues. V was cut by 2 bases and J by 5 bases, with 10 bases left in between. Germline CDR1 and CDR2: SGHRS and YFSETQ. The CDR3 loop is CASSFEAGTEAFF. CDR3 coding DNA: TGCGCCAGCAGCTTCGAAGCCGGTACTGAAGCTTTCTTT.

This clone was observed many times. This chain links TRBV9 with TRBJ1-2; 7 bases agree with TRBD1. Germline V gene lookup returns CDR1 SGDLS and CDR2 YYNGEE. Unmatched junction bases numbered 15, after V lost 4 bases and J lost 6 bases. This CDR3 comprises 16 residues. CDR3 DNA: TGTGCCAGCAGCCCCCGACAGGGCCGCTCTTCCCATGGCTACACCTTC. Amino acids: CASSPRQGRSSHGYTF.

The chain carries TRBV7-3 and TRBJ2-4; 7 positions match TRBD1. CDR1 and CDR2 (germline): SGHTA, FQGTGA. CDR3 length: 14 residues. The V and J ends lost 3 bases and 7 bases, in that order; junction bases with no gene match: 6. The CDR3 coding sequence is TGTGCCAGCAGCTTGTCCGGGACAGTGAACATTCAGTACTTC. This sequence encodes CASSLSGTVNIQYF.